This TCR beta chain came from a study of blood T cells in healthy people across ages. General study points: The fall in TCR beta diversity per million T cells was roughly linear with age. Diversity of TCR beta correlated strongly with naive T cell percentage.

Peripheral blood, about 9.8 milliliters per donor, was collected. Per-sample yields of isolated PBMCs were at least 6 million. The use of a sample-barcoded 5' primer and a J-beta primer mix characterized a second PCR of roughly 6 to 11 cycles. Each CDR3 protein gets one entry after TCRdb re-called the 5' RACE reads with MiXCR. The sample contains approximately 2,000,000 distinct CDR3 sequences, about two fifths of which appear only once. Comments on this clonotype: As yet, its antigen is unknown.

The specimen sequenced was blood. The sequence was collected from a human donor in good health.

CDR3 bases: TGTGCCAGCAGTTACGGGCCGGGATCAACTAATGAAAAACTGTTTTTT. This codes for CASSYGPGSTNEKLFF. V is TRBV6-5 and J is TRBJ1-4; D remains ambiguous. This CDR3 contains 16 residues. Germline V lookup: CDR1 MNHEY, CDR2 SVGAGI. V was clipped by 2 bases and J by 0 bases, with 10 bases between them.